This TCR beta chain was documented in a study of T cell responses to AZD1222 COVID-19 vaccine. Study-wide points: Clonal diversity was possibly underestimated, and the donors were mostly white British, with more females. Baseline serology detected seropositivity in only six or seven AZD1222 recipients.

Libraries were prepared by immunoSEQ multiplex PCR; TCRdb keeps only in-frame clonotypes and omits some of them. The table includes 75,000 to 95,000 clones, roughly 84% detected once. To note about this clone: Its antigen is not identified.

CDR3 length: 13 residues. V lost 10 bases, J lost 5 bases, and 6 bases stayed unmatched. Germline CDR1 and CDR2: LNHDA and SQIVND (reference sequence). This sequence originates from an adult in good health. The chain couples TRBV19 to TRBJ1-5; TRBD1 agrees at 9 bases. The sample here was peripheral blood, taken on day 0 of AZD1222 vaccination. The DNA of the CDR3 is TGTGCCACCCGGCGACAGGGGGATCAGCCCCAGCATTTT. It yields the protein CATRRQGDQPQHF.